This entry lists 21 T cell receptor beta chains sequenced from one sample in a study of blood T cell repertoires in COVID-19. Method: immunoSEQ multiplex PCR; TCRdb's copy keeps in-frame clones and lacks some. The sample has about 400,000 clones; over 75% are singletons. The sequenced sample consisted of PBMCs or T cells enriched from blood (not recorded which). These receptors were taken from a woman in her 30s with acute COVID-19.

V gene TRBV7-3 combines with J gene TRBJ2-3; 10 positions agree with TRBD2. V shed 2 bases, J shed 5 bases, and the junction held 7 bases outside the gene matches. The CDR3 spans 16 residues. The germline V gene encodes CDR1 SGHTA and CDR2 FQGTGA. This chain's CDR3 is CASSLLAGGGGDTQYF. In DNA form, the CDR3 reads TGTGCCAGCAGCTTATTAGCGGGGGGCGGCGGAGATACGCAGTATTTT.

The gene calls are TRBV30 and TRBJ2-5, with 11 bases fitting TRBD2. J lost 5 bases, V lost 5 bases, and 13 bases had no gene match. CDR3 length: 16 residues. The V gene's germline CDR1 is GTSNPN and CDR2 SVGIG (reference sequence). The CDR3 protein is CAWVPSLAGGPETQYF. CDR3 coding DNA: TGTGCCTGGGTCCCCTCTCTAGCGGGGGGCCCGGAGACCCAGTACTTC.

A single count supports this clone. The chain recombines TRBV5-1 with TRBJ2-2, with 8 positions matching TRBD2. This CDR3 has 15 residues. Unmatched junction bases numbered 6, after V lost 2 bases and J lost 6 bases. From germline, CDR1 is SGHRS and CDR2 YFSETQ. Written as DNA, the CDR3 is TGCGCCAGCAGCTTCGGGGGGGCCGAATCCGGGGAGCTGTTTTTT. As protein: CASSFGGAESGELFF.

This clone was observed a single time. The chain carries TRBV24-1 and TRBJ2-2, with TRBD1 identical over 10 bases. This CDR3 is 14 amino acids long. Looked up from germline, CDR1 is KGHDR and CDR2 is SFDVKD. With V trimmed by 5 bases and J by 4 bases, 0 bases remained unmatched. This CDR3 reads CATSGDRGTGELFF. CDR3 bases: TGTGCCACCAGTGGGGACAGGGGCACCGGGGAGCTGTTTTTT.

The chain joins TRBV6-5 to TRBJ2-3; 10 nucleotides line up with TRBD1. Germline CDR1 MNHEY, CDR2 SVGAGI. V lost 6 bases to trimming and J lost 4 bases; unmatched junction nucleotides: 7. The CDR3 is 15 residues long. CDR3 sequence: CASRTTGGAADTQYF. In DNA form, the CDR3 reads TGTGCCAGCAGAACGACAGGGGGCGCAGCAGATACGCAGTATTTT.

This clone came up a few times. The CDR3 DNA follows: TGTGCCAGTAGTCCCGGACAGGGACACAATTCACCCCTCCACTTT. Encoded protein: CASSPGQGHNSPLHF. The V call is TRBV19, the J call TRBJ1-6; 8 bases agree with TRBD1. Germline V gene sequence: CDR1 LNHDA, CDR2 SQIVND (reference sequence). V dropped 5 bases and J dropped 7; count of bases not matched to a gene: 7. The CDR3 spans 15 residues.

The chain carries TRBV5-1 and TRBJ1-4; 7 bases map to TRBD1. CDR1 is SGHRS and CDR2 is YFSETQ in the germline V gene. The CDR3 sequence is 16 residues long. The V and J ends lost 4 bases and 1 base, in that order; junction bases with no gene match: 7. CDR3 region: CASSRQGPVTNEKLFF. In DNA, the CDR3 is TGCGCCAGCAGCCGACAGGGACCCGTAACTAATGAAAAACTGTTTTTT.

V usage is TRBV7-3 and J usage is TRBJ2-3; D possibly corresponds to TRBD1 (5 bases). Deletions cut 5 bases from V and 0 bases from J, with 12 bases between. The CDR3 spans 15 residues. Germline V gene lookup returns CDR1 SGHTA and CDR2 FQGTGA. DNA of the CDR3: TGTGCCAGCAGCATTTCAGGGATCAGCACAGATACGCAGTATTTT. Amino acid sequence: CASSISGISTDTQYF. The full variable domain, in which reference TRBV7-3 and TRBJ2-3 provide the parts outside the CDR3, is GAGVSQTPSNKVTEKGKYVELRCDPISGHTALYWYRQSLGQGPEFLIYFQGTGAADDSGLPNDRFFAVRPEGSVSTLKIQRTERGDSAVYLCASSISGISTDTQYFGPGTRLTVL.

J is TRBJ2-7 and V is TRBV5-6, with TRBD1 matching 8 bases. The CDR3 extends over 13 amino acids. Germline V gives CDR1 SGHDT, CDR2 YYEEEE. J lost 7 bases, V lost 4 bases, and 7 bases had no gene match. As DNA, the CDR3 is TGTGCCAGCAGCCACCGGACAGGGAGGGAGCAGTACTTC. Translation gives CASSHRTGREQYF.

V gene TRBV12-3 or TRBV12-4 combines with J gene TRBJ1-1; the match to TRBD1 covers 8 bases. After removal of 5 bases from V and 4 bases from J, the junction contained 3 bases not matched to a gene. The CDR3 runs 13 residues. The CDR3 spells CASSTGGPTEAFF. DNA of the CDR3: TGTGCCAGCAGTACAGGGGGGCCCACTGAAGCTTTCTTT.

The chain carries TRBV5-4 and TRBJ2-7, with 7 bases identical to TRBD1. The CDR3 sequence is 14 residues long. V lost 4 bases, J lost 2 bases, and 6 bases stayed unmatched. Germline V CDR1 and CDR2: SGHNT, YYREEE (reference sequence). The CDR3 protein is CASSLTGLPYEQYF. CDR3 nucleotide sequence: TGTGCCAGCAGCCTGACAGGGCTCCCCTACGAGCAGTACTTC. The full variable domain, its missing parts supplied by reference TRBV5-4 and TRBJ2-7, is ETGVTQSPTHLIKTRGQQVTLRCSSQSGHNTVSWYQQALGQGPQFIFQYYREEENGRGNFPPRFSGLQFPNYSSELNVNALELDDSALYLCASSLTGLPYEQYFGPGTRLTVT.

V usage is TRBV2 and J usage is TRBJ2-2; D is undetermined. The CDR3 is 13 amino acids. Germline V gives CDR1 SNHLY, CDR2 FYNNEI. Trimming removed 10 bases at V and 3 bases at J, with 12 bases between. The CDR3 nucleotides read TGTGCCACCGCTGGCTTGGACACCGGGGAGCTGTTTTTT. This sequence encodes CATAGLDTGELFF.

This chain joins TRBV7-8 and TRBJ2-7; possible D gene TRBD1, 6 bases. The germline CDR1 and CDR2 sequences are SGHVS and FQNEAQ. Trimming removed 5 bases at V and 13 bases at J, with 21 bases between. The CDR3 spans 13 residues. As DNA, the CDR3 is TGTGCCAGCAGCGTGGGACAAACGAACCTAAAATACTTC. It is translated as CASSVGQTNLKYF.

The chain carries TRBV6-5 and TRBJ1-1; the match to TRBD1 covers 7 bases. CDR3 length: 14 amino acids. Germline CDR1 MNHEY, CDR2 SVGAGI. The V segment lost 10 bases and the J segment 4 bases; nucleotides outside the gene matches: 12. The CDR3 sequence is CAILTGARGTEAFF. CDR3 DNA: TGTGCCATTCTTACAGGGGCCAGAGGCACTGAAGCTTTCTTT.

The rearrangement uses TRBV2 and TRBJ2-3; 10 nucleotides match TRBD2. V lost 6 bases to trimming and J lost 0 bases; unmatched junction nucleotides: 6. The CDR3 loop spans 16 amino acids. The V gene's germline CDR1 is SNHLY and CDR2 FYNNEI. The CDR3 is CASRELAGSSTDTQYF. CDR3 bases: TGTGCCAGCAGAGAACTAGCGGGGTCTAGCACAGATACGCAGTATTTT.

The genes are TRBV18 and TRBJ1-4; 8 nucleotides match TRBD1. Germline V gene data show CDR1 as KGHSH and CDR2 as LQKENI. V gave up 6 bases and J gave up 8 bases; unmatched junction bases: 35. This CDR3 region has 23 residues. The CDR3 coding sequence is TGTGCCAGCTCCCATATACACCAGAGTATGGCACTAAGTCCGGGACAGGAAATGGAAAAACTGTTTTTT. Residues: CASSHIHQSMALSPGQEMEKLFF.

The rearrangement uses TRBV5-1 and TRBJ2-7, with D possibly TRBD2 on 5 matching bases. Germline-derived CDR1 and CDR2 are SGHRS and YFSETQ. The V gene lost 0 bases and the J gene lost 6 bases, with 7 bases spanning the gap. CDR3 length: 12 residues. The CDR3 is CASSLAGSEQYF. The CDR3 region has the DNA TGCGCCAGCAGCTTGGCGGGGAGCGAGCAGTACTTC.

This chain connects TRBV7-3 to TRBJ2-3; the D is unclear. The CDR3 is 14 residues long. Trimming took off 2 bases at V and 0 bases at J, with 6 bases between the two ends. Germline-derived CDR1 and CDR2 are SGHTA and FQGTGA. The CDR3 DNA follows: TGTGCCAGCAGCTTATTAAGCAGCACAGATACGCAGTATTTT. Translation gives CASSLLSSTDTQYF.

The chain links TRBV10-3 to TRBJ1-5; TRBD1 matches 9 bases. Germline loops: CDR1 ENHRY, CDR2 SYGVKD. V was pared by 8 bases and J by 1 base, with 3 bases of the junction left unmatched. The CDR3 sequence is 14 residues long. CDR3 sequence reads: CAIWDRDSNQPQHF. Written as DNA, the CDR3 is TGTGCCATCTGGGACAGGGACAGCAATCAGCCCCAGCATTTT.

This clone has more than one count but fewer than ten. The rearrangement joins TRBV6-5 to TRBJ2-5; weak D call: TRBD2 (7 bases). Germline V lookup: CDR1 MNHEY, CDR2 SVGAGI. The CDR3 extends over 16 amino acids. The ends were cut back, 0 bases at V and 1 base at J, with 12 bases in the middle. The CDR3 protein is CASSYSVAGAQETQYF. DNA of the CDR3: TGTGCCAGCAGTTACTCGGTCGCGGGGGCCCAAGAGACCCAGTACTTC.

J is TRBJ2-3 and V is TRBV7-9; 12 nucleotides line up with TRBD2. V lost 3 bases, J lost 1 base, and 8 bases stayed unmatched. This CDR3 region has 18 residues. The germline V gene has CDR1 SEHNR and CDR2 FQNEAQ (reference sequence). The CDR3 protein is CASSLSLAGGRRTDTQYF. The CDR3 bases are TGTGCCAGCAGCTTGAGCCTAGCGGGGGGGCGCCGCACAGATACGCAGTATTTT.